This entry concerns a single TCR beta chain. Its cognate antigen is unknown. These data belong to a study of OX40 agonist ivuxolimab in advanced cancers. Study details: Anti-PD-1, anti-PD-L1 or anti-CTLA-4 therapy given earlier was allowed, and roughly 40% had some.

Study results and limitations: With doses of 0.1 to 3.0 mg/kg, CD4+ and CD8+ blood T cells had undergone clonal expansion by week 6.

The CDR3 runs 15 residues. The V segment lost 0 bases and the J segment 6 bases; nucleotides outside the gene matches: 7. Germline values: CDR1 SGHRS, CDR2 YFSETQ. Produced via immunoSEQ multiplex PCR; TCRdb's table is partial and in-frame only. The sample has tens of thousands of clones, about 80% seen once. Specimen: CD4+ or CD8+ T cells sorted from blood, collected in a trial of the OX40 agonist ivuxolimab. The rearrangement joins TRBV5-1 to TRBJ2-7; TRBD2 matches at 9 bases. The sequence was collected from an adult with an advanced solid tumor such as melanoma, head and neck, liver or kidney cancer. This chain's CDR3 is CASSLVAGVFSEQYF. The DNA of the CDR3 is TGCGCCAGCAGCTTGGTAGCGGGAGTTTTCAGCGAGCAGTACTTC.